The text below deals with one T cell receptor (beta chain). What it recognizes is unknown. The data derive from a study of cytomegalovirus exposure and HLA in healthy donors. The study ran its PCR with 60 Vbeta and 13 Jbeta primers. Authors' analysis steps: Roughly 80 million unique TCR beta chains, 9.5 million to 11 million of them shared, were counted by a later analysis. The table came from immunoSEQ multiplex PCR; TCRdb's copy has only in-frame clones and leaves some out. From that table come the V and J calls and clone size; the DNA was used to work out D and trimming. Among over 85,000 clones, less than 85% were seen once, and the ten largest hold roughly 12%. This CDR3 has 15 residues. Trimming removed 2 bases from V and 0 bases from J, with 8 bases in between. Germline loops: CDR1 MNHEY, CDR2 SMNVEV (reference sequence). Study-level findings and limits: Follow-up analysis seemed to connect common viral pathogens with several of the most significant clusters identified. Earlier analysis found most TCR beta V segments productive about 87% or about 30% of the time. The authors judged a highly shared variant cluster likely a sequencing artifact.

The TCR comes from a man in his thirties or forties in good health and CMV-seropositive. The sequencing input was PBMCs. The chain has TRBV27 and TRBJ1-3; D perhaps matches TRBD1 (5 bases). CDR3 region: CASSLPTDSGNTIYF. In nucleotides, the CDR3 is TGTGCCAGCAGTTTACCGACAGACTCTGGAAACACCATATATTTT.